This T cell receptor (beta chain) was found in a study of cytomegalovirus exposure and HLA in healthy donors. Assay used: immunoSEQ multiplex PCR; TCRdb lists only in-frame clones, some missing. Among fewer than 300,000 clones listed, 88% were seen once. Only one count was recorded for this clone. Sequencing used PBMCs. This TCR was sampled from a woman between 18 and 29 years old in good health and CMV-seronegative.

CDR3 protein: CASSLRGYGQGSSGNTIYF. The CDR3 DNA reads TGTGCCAGCAGCTTAAGGGGCTACGGACAGGGGAGCTCTGGAAACACCATATATTTT. The chain has TRBV7-2 and TRBJ1-3, with 9 positions matching TRBD1. The CDR3 loop spans 19 amino acids. The ends lost 2 bases at V and 0 bases at J; junction bases unmatched: 11. Germline assignment: CDR1 SGHTA and CDR2 FQGNSA.